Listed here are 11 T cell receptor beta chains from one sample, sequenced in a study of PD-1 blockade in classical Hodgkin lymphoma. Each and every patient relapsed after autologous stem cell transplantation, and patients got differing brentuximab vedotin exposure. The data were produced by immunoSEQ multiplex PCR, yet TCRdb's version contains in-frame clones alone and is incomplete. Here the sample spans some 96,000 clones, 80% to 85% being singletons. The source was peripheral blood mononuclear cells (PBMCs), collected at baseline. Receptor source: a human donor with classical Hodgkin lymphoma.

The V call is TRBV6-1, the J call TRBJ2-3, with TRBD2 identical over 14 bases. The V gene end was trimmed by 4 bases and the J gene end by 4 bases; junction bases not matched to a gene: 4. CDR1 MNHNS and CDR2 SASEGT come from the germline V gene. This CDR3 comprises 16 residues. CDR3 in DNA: TGTGCCAGCAGTGCGACTAGCGGGAGGGCCGCAGATACGCAGTATTTT. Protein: CASSATSGRAADTQYF.

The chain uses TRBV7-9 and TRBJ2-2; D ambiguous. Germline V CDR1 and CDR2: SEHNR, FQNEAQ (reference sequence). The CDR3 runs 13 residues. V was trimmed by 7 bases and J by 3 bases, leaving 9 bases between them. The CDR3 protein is CASTPPDTGELFF. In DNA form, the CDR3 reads TGTGCCAGCACCCCGCCGGACACCGGGGAGCTGTTTTTT.

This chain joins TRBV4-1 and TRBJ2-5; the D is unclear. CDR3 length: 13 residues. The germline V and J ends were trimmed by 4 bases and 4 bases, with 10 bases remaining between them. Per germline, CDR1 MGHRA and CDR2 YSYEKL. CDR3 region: CASSPLPVETQYF. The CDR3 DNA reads TGCGCCAGCAGCCCCCTACCCGTAGAGACCCAGTACTTC.

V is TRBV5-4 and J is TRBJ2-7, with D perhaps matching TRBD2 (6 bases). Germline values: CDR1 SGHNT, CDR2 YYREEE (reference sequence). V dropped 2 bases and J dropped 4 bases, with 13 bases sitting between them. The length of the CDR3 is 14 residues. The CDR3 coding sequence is TGTGCCAGCAGCTTAACGGGCGGGGTTTACGAGCAGTACTTC. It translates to CASSLTGGVYEQYF.

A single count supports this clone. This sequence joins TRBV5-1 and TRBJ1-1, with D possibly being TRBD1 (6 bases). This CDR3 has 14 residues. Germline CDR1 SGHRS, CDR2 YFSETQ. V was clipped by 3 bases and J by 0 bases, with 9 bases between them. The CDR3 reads CASSSGQMNTEAFF. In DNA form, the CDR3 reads TGCGCCAGCAGCTCTGGACAGATGAACACTGAAGCTTTCTTT.

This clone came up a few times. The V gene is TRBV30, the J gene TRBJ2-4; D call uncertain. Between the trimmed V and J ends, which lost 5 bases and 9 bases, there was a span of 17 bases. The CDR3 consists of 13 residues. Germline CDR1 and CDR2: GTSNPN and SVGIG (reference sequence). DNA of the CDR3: TGTGCCTGGGCGGCGAGATCGGTTCCCATTCAGTACTTC. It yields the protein CAWAARSVPIQYF. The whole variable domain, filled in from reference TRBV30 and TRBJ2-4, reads SQTIHQWPATLVQPVGSPLSLECTVEGTSNPNLYWYRQAAGRGLQLLFYSVGIGQISSEVPQNLSASRPQDRQFILSSKKLLLSDSGFYLCAWAARSVPIQYFGAGTRLSVL.

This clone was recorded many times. The DNA for the CDR3 is TGTGCCAGCAGCCTAGGGACAGGGGGCATCTACGAGCAGTACTTC. Encoded protein: CASSLGTGGIYEQYF. This chain uses TRBV7-6 with TRBJ2-7, with 12 positions matching TRBD1. The V gene end was trimmed by 5 bases and the J gene end by 3 bases; junction bases not matched to a gene: 5. The CDR3 sequence is 15 residues long. Per the germline V gene, CDR1 is SGHVS and CDR2 is FNYEAQ.

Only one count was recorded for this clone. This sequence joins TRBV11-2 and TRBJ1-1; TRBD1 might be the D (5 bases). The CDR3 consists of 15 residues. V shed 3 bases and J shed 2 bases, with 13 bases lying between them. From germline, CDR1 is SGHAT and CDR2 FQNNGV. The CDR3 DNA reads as TGTGCCAGCAGCTTCAGGAGGGGCCTCAACACTGAAGCTTTCTTT. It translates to CASSFRRGLNTEAFF.

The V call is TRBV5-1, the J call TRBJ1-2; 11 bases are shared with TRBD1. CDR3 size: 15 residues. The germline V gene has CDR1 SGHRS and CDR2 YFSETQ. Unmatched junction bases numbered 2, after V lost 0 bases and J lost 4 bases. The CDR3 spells CASSLAGTGGYGYTF. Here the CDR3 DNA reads TGCGCCAGCAGCTTGGCTGGGACAGGGGGCTATGGCTACACCTTC.

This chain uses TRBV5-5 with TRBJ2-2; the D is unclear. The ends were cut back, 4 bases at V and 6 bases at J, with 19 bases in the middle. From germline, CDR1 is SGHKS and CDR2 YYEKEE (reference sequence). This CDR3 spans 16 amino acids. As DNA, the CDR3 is TGTGCCAGCAGCCAACCTGGGGTTCAAAAGCCCGGGGAGCTGTTTTTT. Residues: CASSQPGVQKPGELFF.

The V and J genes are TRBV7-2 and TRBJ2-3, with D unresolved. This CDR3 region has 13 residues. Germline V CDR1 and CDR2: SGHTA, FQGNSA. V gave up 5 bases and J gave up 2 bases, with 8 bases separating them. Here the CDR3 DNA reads TGTGCCAGCAGCCCCCACCCCACAGATACGCAGTATTTT. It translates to CASSPHPTDTQYF.